One and the same sample provided the 21 T cell receptor beta chains below, sequenced in a study of blood T cells in healthy people across ages. A second roughly 7 to 12 cycle PCR used barcoded and J-beta primers. Each CDR3 protein gets one entry after TCRdb re-called the 5' RACE reads with MiXCR. This table holds under 1,000,000 distinct CDR3 sequences, under 40% found once. The sequenced material came from blood. The receptors were gathered from a man aged 18-30 years in good health.

There are many counts of this clonotype. V usage is TRBV12-3 or TRBV12-4 and J usage is TRBJ1-2; TRBD1 matches 7 bases. J was trimmed by 5 bases and V by 6 bases; bases with no gene match: 9. The CDR3 has 14 residues. CDR3 bases: TGTGCCAGCAGCCGACAGGGTATCGGTTATGGCTACACCTTC. Protein sequence: CASSRQGIGYGYTF.

In this sample, this clonotype turned up a few times. CDR3 nucleotides: TGCGCCAGCAGCACCCTAGCGGGGGGCGCATACCAAGAGACCCAGTACTTC. Encoded protein: CASSTLAGGAYQETQYF. This rearrangement joins TRBV5-1 to TRBJ2-5; the match to TRBD2 covers 11 bases. With 4 bases clipped from V and 0 bases from J, the junction kept 8 bases outside the gene matches. There are 17 residues in the CDR3. Per germline, CDR1 SGHRS and CDR2 YFSETQ. The entire variable domain, with the rest obtained from reference TRBV5-1 and TRBJ2-5, is as follows: KAGVTQTPRYLIKTRGQQVTLSCSPISGHRSVSWYQQTPGQGLQFLFEYFSETQRNKGNFPGRFSGRQFSNSRSEMNVSTLELGDSALYLCASSTLAGGAYQETQYFGPGTRLLVL.

In its sample, this clonotype was seen a few times. The chain has TRBV12-3 or TRBV12-4 and TRBJ1-4; D is perhaps TRBD1 (6 bases). Between the trimmed V and J ends, which lost 3 bases and 1 base, there was a span of 9 bases. The CDR3 contains 15 residues. The CDR3 loop is CASSFKGVTNEKLFF. In DNA, the CDR3 is TGTGCCAGCAGTTTCAAGGGGGTAACTAATGAAAAACTGTTTTTT.

The chain recombines TRBV7-9 with TRBJ2-3; D is perhaps TRBD2 (6 bases). This CDR3 region has 13 residues. CDR1 SEHNR and CDR2 FQNEAQ come from the germline V gene (reference sequence). V shed 5 bases and J shed 6 bases, with 12 bases lying between them. The CDR3 sequence is CASSGRGFDTQYF. The DNA for the CDR3 is TGTGCCAGCAGCGGACGGGGGTTCGATACGCAGTATTTT.

This clonotype was seen more than once but under ten times. The junction departs from the called germline gene at one end, perhaps through a read error. The chain couples TRBV5-1 to TRBJ1-4, with 7 bases aligning to TRBD1. CDR1 and CDR2 (germline): SGHRS, YFSETQ. CDR3 size: 14 residues. The CDR3 protein is CASSPQGGNGKLFF. In DNA, the CDR3 is TGCGCCAGCAGCCCCCAGGGGGGGAATGGAAAACTGTTTTTT.

About this clonotype itself: A much larger clone differs by one base, so this may be a read error. The CDR3 here is CASSLAVGGYLEEQYF. The CDR3 DNA reads TGTGCCAGCAGCTTAGCGGTTGGGGGATATTTGGAAGAGCAGTACTTC. This rearrangement joins TRBV7-2 to TRBJ2-4, with D tentatively TRBD1 or TRBD2 (5 bases each). V lost 0 bases and J lost 13, with 22 bases in between. This CDR3 has 16 residues. CDR1 is SGHTA and CDR2 is FQGNSA in the germline V gene.

This clonotype showed up just a few times. For the CDR3, the DNA is TGTGCCAGCACCCGACGGAGTTATGAAAAACTGTTTTTT. Its protein product is CASTRRSYEKLFF. The rearrangement links TRBV12-3 or TRBV12-4 to TRBJ1-4; no clear D gene. Trimming took off 7 bases at V and 6 bases at J, with 12 bases between the two ends. The CDR3 contains 13 residues.

The rearrangement joins TRBV12-3 or TRBV12-4 to TRBJ2-5, with 7 bases lining up with TRBD1. The end of the DNA is better explained by TRBJ2-7, so the J call may be wrong. This CDR3 comprises 14 residues. The CDR3 loop is CASSPQGKRYEQYF. CDR3 sequence (DNA): TGTGCCAGCAGTCCACAGGGGAAACGGTACGAGCAGTACTTC.

The genes are TRBV12-3 or TRBV12-4 and TRBJ2-7, with D possibly being TRBD2 (5 bases). V lost 2 bases, J lost 5 bases, and 13 bases lay in between. The CDR3 is 14 amino acids. CDR3 loop: CASSLSRDWDEQYF. The CDR3 nucleotides read TGTGCCAGCAGTTTATCACGGGATTGGGACGAGCAGTACTTC.

Only one count was recorded for this clonotype. The rearrangement uses TRBV7-2 and TRBJ2-7; TRBD2 agrees at 8 bases. This CDR3 is built from 14 residues. Unmatched junction bases numbered 6, after V lost 2 bases and J lost 6 bases. Germline CDR1 SGHTA, CDR2 FQGNSA. CDR3: CASSLQGLAREQYF. For the CDR3, the DNA is TGTGCCAGCAGCTTACAAGGACTAGCACGCGAGCAGTACTTC.

V gene TRBV4-3 combines with J gene TRBJ2-7; tentative D call: TRBD1 (6 bases). Trimming cost V 0 bases and J 5 bases, with 11 bases left between them. The CDR3 totals 14 residues. Germline values: CDR1 LGHNA, CDR2 YSLEER. CDR3 in amino acids: CASSQDTAGDEQYF. The CDR3 DNA reads as TGCGCCAGCAGCCAAGATACTGCAGGGGACGAGCAGTACTTC.

This clonotype was picked up a small number of times. This may be a read error, as it is one base from a much larger clone. The chain uses TRBV6-2 or TRBV6-3 and TRBJ1-1; 7 bases agree with TRBD1. CDR1 and CDR2 from the germline V gene are MNHEY and SVGEGT. The CDR3 loop spans 16 amino acids. CDR3 nucleotide sequence: TGTGCCACCGTCCCTGAGGGGGCGATCATGAACGCTGAAGCTTTCTTT. It yields the protein CATVPEGAIMNAEAFF.

The J gene is TRBJ1-2, the V gene TRBV3-1; tentatively, D is TRBD1 (5 bases). CDR1 is LGHDT, CDR2 YNNKEL, per germline (reference sequence). CDR3 length: 13 amino acids. The V end lost 2 bases, the J end lost 4 bases, and 8 bases lay between the germline ends. CDR3 nucleotides: TGTGCCAGCAGCCAACTGGGGGGCTATGGCTACACCTTC. Its translation: CASSQLGGYGYTF.

The chain recombines TRBV9 with TRBJ2-6; no definite D call. This CDR3 has 16 amino acids. Trimming removed 2 bases from V and 2 bases from J, with 11 bases in between. Germline CDR1 reads SGDLS; CDR2 reads YYNGEE. CDR3 loop: CASSVSLLPGANVLTF. CDR3 nucleotide sequence: TGTGCCAGCAGCGTCTCCCTTTTACCTGGGGCCAACGTCCTGACTTTC.

This clonotype has only a few counts. A much larger clonotype is one base distant, so this may be a read error. The rearrangement links TRBV12-3 or TRBV12-4 to TRBJ1-2; D remains ambiguous. The CDR3 is 13 amino acids. V shed 5 bases and J shed 0 bases, with 7 bases lying between them. DNA of the CDR3: TGTGCCAGCAGTGTGGCAGCTAACTATGGCTACACCTTC. This encodes CASSVAANYGYTF.

The J gene is TRBJ1-6, the V gene TRBV27; 7 bases are a match to TRBD1. The germline V gene encodes CDR1 MNHEY and CDR2 SMNVEV (reference sequence). V shed 4 bases and J 0 bases; nucleotides not matched to a gene: 9. The CDR3 is 18 amino acids. This CDR3 reads CASSSGQVRSSYNSPLHF. CDR3 coding DNA: TGTGCCAGCAGTTCCGGACAGGTCCGGAGCTCCTATAATTCACCCCTCCACTTT.

The chain has TRBV7-2 and TRBJ1-4, with 10 positions matching TRBD1. CDR3 length: 15 residues. The V gene end was trimmed by 4 bases and the J gene end by 8 bases; junction bases not matched to a gene: 7. CDR1 and CDR2 from the germline V gene are SGHTA and FQGNSA. CDR3: CASSSRTGGGEKLFF. The CDR3, as DNA: TGTGCCAGCAGCTCCCGGACAGGGGGAGGAGAAAAACTGTTTTTT.

The CDR3 region is CASSGFGANVLTF. The CDR3 nucleotides are TGTGCCAGCAGTGGGTTTGGGGCCAACGTCCTGACTTTC. This chain links TRBV6-6 with TRBJ2-6, with unresolved D. CDR1 MNHNY and CDR2 SVGAGI come from the germline V gene (reference sequence). The ends were cut back, 5 bases at V and 3 bases at J, with 5 bases in the middle. This CDR3 region has 13 residues.

This clonotype was recorded a few times. CDR3 sequence: CASSSVYNEQFF. In DNA form, the CDR3 reads TGTGCCAGCAGCTCCGTTTACAATGAGCAGTTCTTC. This chain connects TRBV7-3 to TRBJ2-1, with D unclear. The CDR3 is 12 residues long. Looked up from germline, CDR1 is SGHTA and CDR2 is FQGTGA. V gave up 4 bases and J gave up 4 bases, with 5 bases separating them.

The chain employs TRBV7-3 and TRBJ1-1, with unresolved D. Trimming took off 5 bases at V and 2 bases at J, with 12 bases between the two ends. In germline, CDR1 is SGHTA, CDR2 FQGTGA. The CDR3 is made up of 14 amino acids. The CDR3 loop reads CASSPNPVNTEAFF. CDR3 nucleotide sequence: TGTGCCAGCAGCCCAAACCCGGTCAACACTGAAGCTTTCTTT.

The gene calls are TRBV7-9 and TRBJ2-1, with TRBD1 as a possible D gene (6 bases). With 3 bases removed from V and 13 bases from J, the gap between germline ends came to 28 bases. CDR1 is SEHNR, CDR2 FQNEAQ, per germline (reference sequence). The CDR3 consists of 17 residues. CDR3 sequence (DNA): TGTGCCAGCAGCTTCCAACTACAGGGTTATACTCAAGAGACCCAGTTCTTC. This sequence encodes CASSFQLQGYTQETQFF.